Presented here are 27 T cell receptor beta chains from one specimen sequenced in a study of human versus mouse CDR3 diversity and MHC coevolution. Method: immunoSEQ multiplex PCR; TCRdb's copy keeps in-frame clones and lacks some. The sample consists of 50,000 to 65,000 clones, 94% of them appearing once. The sequenced material came from naive CD4+ T cells from blood. Subset indicated: CD45RO-negative CD62L-positive naive CD4 T cells. Receptor source: a person between 60 and 70 years old in good health.

The chain links TRBV7-8 to TRBJ2-7; maybe TRBD1 (5 bases). V lost 1 base and J lost 0, with 13 bases in between. The CDR3 covers 16 residues. The germline V gene has CDR1 SGHVS and CDR2 FQNEAQ. The CDR3 DNA follows: TGTGCCAGCAGCTTAGTTGTATCAGGGTTCTCCTACGAGCAGTACTTC. This encodes CASSLVVSGFSYEQYF. The full variable domain, rest sourced from reference TRBV7-8 and TRBJ2-7, is GAGVSQSPRYKVAKRGQDVALRCDPISGHVSLFWYQQALGQGPEFLTYFQNEAQLDKSGLPSDRFFAERPEGSVSTLKIQRTQQEDSAVYLCASSLVVSGFSYEQYFGPGTRLTVT.

This clone was seen a single time. V is TRBV5-5 and J is TRBJ2-7; TRBD2 agrees at 14 bases. The CDR3 sequence is 19 residues long. The ends lost 4 bases at V and 2 bases at J; junction bases unmatched: 14. Germline V gene sequence: CDR1 SGHKS, CDR2 YYEKEE (reference sequence). CDR3 bases: TGTGCCAGCAGCGCAACCGGGACTAGCGGGAGAGGGGACCCCTACGAGCAGTACTTC. The encoded protein is CASSATGTSGRGDPYEQYF.

This chain connects TRBV19 to TRBJ1-2; D might be TRBD1 (6 bases). Between the trimmed V and J ends, which lost 5 bases and 6 bases, there was a span of 19 bases. Germline CDR1 and CDR2: LNHDA and SQIVND (reference sequence). The CDR3 has 15 amino acids. CDR3 residues: CASSDPGAGKNGYTF. CDR3 nucleotide sequence: TGTGCCAGTAGTGACCCAGGGGCAGGGAAAAATGGCTACACCTTC. Complete variable domain (other parts from reference TRBV19 and TRBJ1-2): DGGITQSPKYLFRKEGQNVTLSCEQNLNHDAMYWYRQDPGQGLRLIYYSQIVNDFQKGDIAEGYSVSREKKESFPLTVTSAQKNPTAFYLCASSDPGAGKNGYTFGSGTRLTVV.

The rearrangement joins TRBV7-2 to TRBJ2-1; 7 nucleotides agree with TRBD1. V gave up 5 bases and J gave up 8 bases; unmatched junction bases: 9. CDR3 length: 14 amino acids. CDR1 is SGHTA and CDR2 is FQGNSA in the germline V gene. The CDR3 region has the DNA TGTGCCAGCAGCCTGACAGGGATTTTCTATGAGCAGTTCTTC. Translation gives CASSLTGIFYEQFF.

The chain joins TRBV7-2 to TRBJ2-7; TRBD1 is a possible D gene (5 bases). Germline V CDR1 and CDR2: SGHTA, FQGNSA. The CDR3 loop spans 14 amino acids. Trimming left V 3 bases short and J 0 bases short, with 9 bases between. This chain's CDR3 is CASSFAQGSYEQYF. CDR3 nucleotide sequence: TGTGCCAGCAGCTTCGCCCAGGGCTCCTACGAGCAGTACTTC.

The V call is TRBV6-1, the J call TRBJ1-4, with D perhaps matching TRBD1 (6 bases). Germline V gene sequence: CDR1 MNHNS, CDR2 SASEGT. Deletions cut 11 bases from V and 5 bases from J, with 21 bases between. The CDR3 extends over 15 amino acids. Here the CDR3 reads CAGSQQGGENEKLFF. The CDR3 DNA reads as TGTGCCGGCTCACAACAGGGAGGGGAAAATGAAAAACTGTTTTTT.

This clone was picked up a small number of times. The J gene is TRBJ1-4, the V gene TRBV6-6; a possible D gene is TRBD1 (6 bases). This CDR3 region has 15 residues. The V end lost 2 bases, the J end lost 5 bases, and 12 bases lay between the germline ends. From germline, CDR1 is MNHNY and CDR2 SVGAGI (reference sequence). The CDR3 region is CASSYRGQRNEKLFF. The CDR3 DNA reads as TGTGCCAGCAGTTACCGCGGACAGCGAAATGAAAAACTGTTTTTT.

The chain employs TRBV7-3 and TRBJ2-6, with D possibly matching TRBD1 (6 bases). This CDR3 is 15 amino acids long. The germline V and J ends were trimmed by 7 bases and 0 bases, with 10 bases remaining between them. Germline V gene lookup returns CDR1 SGHTA and CDR2 FQGTGA. CDR3: CASTTGSSGANVLTF. The DNA of the CDR3 is TGTGCCAGCACAACAGGGAGCTCTGGGGCCAACGTCCTGACTTTC.

The chain couples TRBV10-2 to TRBJ1-1, with 10 bases identical to TRBD1. Germline trimming cut 6 bases from V and 0 bases from J; bases unmatched to any gene: 16. Looked up from germline, CDR1 is WSHSY and CDR2 is SAAADI. The CDR3 totals 19 residues. CDR3 sequence reads: CASRPPSDRGLSVNTEAFF. CDR3 sequence (DNA): TGCGCCAGCAGGCCCCCCTCCGACAGGGGGCTTTCGGTGAACACTGAAGCTTTCTTT.

The chain recombines TRBV9 with TRBJ1-3; 10 bases fit TRBD1. With V trimmed by 5 bases and J by 4 bases, 9 bases remained unmatched. The length of the CDR3 is 16 residues. Germline loops: CDR1 SGDLS, CDR2 YYNGEE. The CDR3, as DNA: TGTGCCAGCAGTTACGGACAGGGGGTCGTAGGAAACACCATATATTTT. Translation: CASSYGQGVVGNTIYF.

The CDR3 loop reads CASIGQGLRGLNEQYF. The DNA of the CDR3 is TGTGCCAGCATCGGGCAGGGACTCCGAGGTCTCAACGAGCAGTACTTC. The V and J genes are TRBV21-1 and TRBJ2-7; the table's D call TRBD2 went unverified against the DNA. TRBV21-1 is a pseudogene segment. The CDR3 loop spans 16 amino acids.

The chain recombines TRBV25-1 with TRBJ2-1; no definite D call. Germline CDR1 is MGHDK and CDR2 is SYGVNS. The CDR3 runs 14 residues. Trimming pared 2 bases from V and 2 bases from J, leaving 7 bases between. In DNA, the CDR3 is TGTGCCAGCAGTGAAGGGCAGGCCTACAATGAGCAGTTCTTC. Translating it yields CASSEGQAYNEQFF.

The gene calls are TRBV7-8 and TRBJ1-6, with TRBD1 matching over 7 bases. Germline loops: CDR1 SGHVS, CDR2 FQNEAQ. J was trimmed by 2 bases and V by 5 bases; bases with no gene match: 6. CDR3 length: 16 residues. The CDR3 DNA reads TGTGCCAGCAGCCCTCGACAGGGTCCCTATAATTCACCCCTCCACTTT. Translating it yields CASSPRQGPYNSPLHF.

The J gene is TRBJ2-7, the V gene TRBV18, with D possibly matching TRBD2 (6 bases). Trimming removed 4 bases from V and 2 bases from J, with 15 bases in between. In germline, CDR1 is KGHSH, CDR2 LQKENI. The CDR3 is 15 amino acids. This CDR3 reads CASSRTTSLTYEQYF. The DNA for the CDR3 is TGTGCCAGCTCACGAACGACTAGTCTAACCTACGAGCAGTACTTC.

In DNA form, the CDR3 reads TGTGCCAGCAGCAAGGACAGGGGCAGTTCACCCCTCCACTTT. Its translation is CASSKDRGSSPLHF. This chain connects TRBV7-6 to TRBJ1-6; 9 bases fit TRBD1. The CDR3 covers 14 residues. Germline CDR1 is SGHVS and CDR2 is FNYEAQ. After removal of 5 bases from V and 9 bases from J, the junction contained 5 bases not matched to a gene.

This CDR3 is CASTSGTNYEQYF. In nucleotides, the CDR3 is TGTGCCAGCACCTCCGGGACAAACTACGAGCAGTACTTC. The rearrangement joins TRBV6-6 to TRBJ2-7, with a possible D match to TRBD1 (6 bases). The CDR3 has 13 residues. The V gene lost 7 bases and the J gene lost 3 bases, with 13 bases spanning the gap. The germline gives CDR1 MNHNY, CDR2 SVGAGI (reference sequence).

This chain joins TRBV7-3 and TRBJ1-3, with a tentative D call TRBD1 (5 bases). The V gene's germline CDR1 is SGHTA and CDR2 FQGTGA. V was trimmed by 5 bases and J by 4 bases, leaving 18 bases between them. The CDR3 has 16 amino acids. The CDR3 bases are TGTGCCAGCAGCCCTCATGGTCAGGGCGCCGGAAACACCATATATTTT. Protein sequence: CASSPHGQGAGNTIYF. Full variable domain (outside the CDR3, taken from reference TRBV7-3 and TRBJ1-3): GAGVSQTPSNKVTEKGKYVELRCDPISGHTALYWYRQSLGQGPEFLIYFQGTGAADDSGLPNDRFFAVRPEGSVSTLKIQRTERGDSAVYLCASSPHGQGAGNTIYFGEGSWLTVV.

The rearrangement uses TRBV15 and TRBJ2-7, with 10 positions matching TRBD2. CDR1 and CDR2 (germline): LNHNV, YYDKDF (reference sequence). J was trimmed by 5 bases and V by 5 bases; bases with no gene match: 9. This CDR3 comprises 15 residues. The CDR3 loop is CATSEAGGLSDEQYF. The CDR3 coding sequence is TGTGCCACCAGCGAAGCGGGAGGGCTATCCGACGAGCAGTACTTC.

The chain links TRBV18 to TRBJ1-5; 8 bases fit TRBD1. The CDR3 has 16 residues. CDR1 and CDR2 from the germline V gene are KGHSH and LQKENI. V lost 6 bases, J lost 7 bases, and 14 bases stayed unmatched. This chain's CDR3 is CASSPSGQGAGQPQHF. Here the CDR3 DNA reads TGTGCCAGCTCCCCCTCCGGGCAGGGGGCAGGACAGCCCCAGCATTTT.

V usage is TRBV10-3 and J usage is TRBJ2-2; 8 bases align to TRBD2. After removal of 8 bases from V and 5 bases from J, the junction contained 10 bases not matched to a gene. The CDR3 is 15 residues long. Looked up from germline, CDR1 is ENHRY and CDR2 is SYGVKD. In DNA form, the CDR3 reads TGTGCCATCTATAAAGCGGGAGTAGGAACCGGGGAGCTGTTTTTT. As protein: CAIYKAGVGTGELFF.

The rearrangement uses TRBV18 and TRBJ2-7; TRBD1 aligns across 11 bases. CDR1 is KGHSH, CDR2 LQKENI, per germline. The trim removed 3 bases at V and 4 bases at J, leaving 2 bases unmatched. The CDR3 has 14 residues. The CDR3 DNA sequence: TGTGCCAGCTCACCTGGACAGGGGGCTTACGAGCAGTACTTC. It yields the protein CASSPGQGAYEQYF.

The genes are TRBV9 and TRBJ1-2; D is perhaps TRBD1 (5 bases). CDR1 SGDLS and CDR2 YYNGEE come from the germline V gene. V lost 4 bases and J 8 bases, leaving 18 bases between the germline ends. The CDR3 is made up of 14 amino acids. The DNA of the CDR3 is TGTGCCAGCAGCCCAGGGACTGCCGTAGGAGGCTACACCTTC. This codes for CASSPGTAVGGYTF.

V gene TRBV15 combines with J gene TRBJ2-1; 14 nucleotides match TRBD2. J was trimmed by 8 bases and V by 0 bases; bases with no gene match: 9. The CDR3 spans 18 residues. Germline CDR1 LNHNV, CDR2 YYDKDF (reference sequence). The CDR3 nucleotides are TGTGCCACCAGCAGAGATTTCGTGGGGGGACTAGCGGGAGATGAGCAGTTCTTC. It is translated as CATSRDFVGGLAGDEQFF.

This sequence joins TRBV15 and TRBJ2-4, with D perhaps matching TRBD1 (5 bases). The CDR3 loop spans 14 amino acids. Trimming stripped 4 bases from V and 9 bases from J, with 16 bases between. Germline CDR1 and CDR2: LNHNV and YYDKDF (reference sequence). The CDR3: CATSKDVRVGIQYF. The CDR3, as DNA: TGTGCCACCAGCAAAGACGTCAGGGTAGGCATTCAGTACTTC. The entire variable domain, with the rest obtained from reference TRBV15 and TRBJ2-4, is as follows: DAMVIQNPRYQVTQFGKPVTLSCSQTLNHNVMYWYQQKSSQAPKLLFHYYDKDFNNEADTPDNFQSRRPNTSFCFLDIRSPGLGDTAMYLCATSKDVRVGIQYFGAGTRLSVL.

The V gene is TRBV12-2, the J gene TRBJ2-2; TRBD2 is the table's D call and was not checked against the DNA. TRBV12-2 is a pseudogene locus. The CDR3 extends over 17 amino acids. In DNA, the CDR3 is TGTGCAAGTCGCTTAGCGCGAGTAGCGGTGACGACCGGGGAGCTGTTTTTT. Its protein product is CASRLARVAVTTGELFF.

This chain joins TRBV10-1 and TRBJ1-1; D gene unclear. With 4 bases removed from V and 1 base from J, the gap between germline ends came to 7 bases. The CDR3 covers 13 residues. CDR1 is WNHNN and CDR2 is SYGVQD in the germline V gene (reference sequence). The CDR3 here is CASSVSENTEAFF. CDR3 in DNA: TGCGCCAGCAGTGTCTCAGAGAACACTGAAGCTTTCTTT.

The rearrangement links TRBV9 to TRBJ1-5; D is undetermined. The V end was cut by 4 bases, the J end by 6 bases, with 14 bases between. The CDR3 length is 14 residues. The germline CDR1 and CDR2 sequences are SGDLS and YYNGEE. The CDR3 DNA is TGTGCCAGCAGCCCCAGTTCGGGGAGTCAGCCCCAGCATTTT. Translating gives CASSPSSGSQPQHF.